The T cell receptor (beta chain) under discussion was sequenced for a study of cytomegalovirus exposure and HLA in healthy donors. Use of 60 Vbeta and 13 Jbeta primers characterized the PCR. Assay: immunoSEQ multiplex PCR; the TCRdb copy retains only in-frame clones and omits some. The sample has around 210,000 clones; 65% to 85% are singletons. The length of the CDR3 is 14 residues. The germline V gene has CDR1 SGHDN and CDR2 FVKESK. With 3 bases removed from V and 2 bases from J, the gap between germline ends came to 11 bases. This clonotype was obtained from a man aged 50 or older in good health and CMV-seronegative. The sample consisted of PBMCs. The chain is built from TRBV14 and TRBJ2-7; D possibly corresponds to TRBD2 (5 bases). CDR3 protein: CASSQYYGAYEQYF. The CDR3 DNA follows: TGTGCCAGCAGCCAGTACTACGGGGCCTACGAGCAGTACTTC. Full variable domain (missing parts from reference TRBV14 and TRBJ2-7): EAGVTQFPSHSVIEKGQTVTLRCDPISGHDNLYWYRRVMGKEIKFLLHFVKESKQDESGMPNNRFLAERTGGTYSTLKVQPAELEDSGVYFCASSQYYGAYEQYFGPGTRLTVT.